This T cell receptor beta chain was documented in a study of T cell responses to AZD1222 COVID-19 vaccine. The CDR3 consists of 18 residues. Trimming stripped 1 base from V and 1 base from J, with 14 bases between. CDR1 is SGHTA, CDR2 FQGTGA, per germline. Measured with immunoSEQ multiplex PCR; TCRdb has only the in-frame clones, and not every one. The table shows tens of thousands of clones, with approximately 88% occurring only once. This clonotype was obtained from an adult in good health. Here the sequenced sample was peripheral blood, taken on day 0 of AZD1222 vaccination. The V gene is TRBV7-3, the J gene TRBJ2-6, with D maybe TRBD2 (5 bases). CDR3 sequence (DNA): TGTGCCAGCAGCTTAAACCCTAGCTCCATATCTGGGGCCAACGTCCTGACTTTC. Amino acids: CASSLNPSSISGANVLTF.